The rows below give T cell receptor beta chains drawn from one sample of a study of cytomegalovirus exposure and HLA in healthy donors. TCRdb's copy holds only in-frame clones and misses some; the assay was immunoSEQ multiplex PCR. The sample carries some 130,000 clones, approximately 87% recorded once. Sequencing used PBMCs. These receptors were collected from a woman aged 25 to 39 in good health and CMV-seronegative. The CDR3 runs from the conserved cysteine through the conserved F or W. D genes are given only for firm matches. The size entry is marked missing in some rows and otherwise reads once, few, many or a size class.

>TRBV19|TRBJ1-1|.|.
CASKIQGTMAEAFF
TGTGCCAGTAAAATCCAGGGGACAATGGCTGAAGCTTTCTTT
>TRBV9|TRBJ1-2|TRBD1|.
CASSVGTGFRGYTF
TGTGCCAGCAGCGTCGGGACAGGGTTCCGCGGCTACACCTTC
>TRBV5-1|TRBJ1-5|TRBD1|.
CASSLEGAPHQPQHF
TGCGCCAGCAGCTTAGAGGGGGCTCCCCATCAGCCCCAGCATTTT
>TRBV6-5|TRBJ2-1|.|.
CASSFRQLYNEQFF
TGTGCCAGCAGTTTCCGACAGCTATACAATGAGCAGTTCTTC
>TRBV29-1|TRBJ2-7|TRBD2|once
CSVGLAGPDEQYF
TGCAGCGTGGGACTAGCGGGGCCCGACGAGCAGTACTTC
>TRBV4-1|TRBJ2-1|TRBD1|.
CASSQGRDRTYNEQFF
TGCGCCAGCAGCCAAGGAAGGGACAGAACCTACAATGAGCAGTTCTTC
>TRBV19|TRBJ1-5|.|.
CASSRQVHQPQHF
TGTGCCAGTAGCCGACAGGTTCATCAGCCCCAGCATTTT
>TRBV7-2|TRBJ2-2|.|.
CASSPRRGPETGELFF
TGTGCCAGCAGCCCACGGAGGGGGCCGGAGACCGGGGAGCTGTTTTTT
>TRBV6-6|TRBJ1-1|.|.
CASSLSYHEGGTEAFF
TGTGCCAGCAGTCTCTCCTACCACGAGGGAGGAACTGAAGCTTTCTTT
>TRBV6-5|TRBJ1-5|.|.
CASSSDMYQPQHF
TGTGCCAGCAGCTCGGACATGTATCAGCCCCAGCATTTT
>TRBV7-2|TRBJ2-4|TRBD1|once
CASSLMGTESNIQYF
TGTGCCAGCAGCTTAATGGGGACAGAGTCGAACATTCAGTACTTC
>TRBV6-6|TRBJ1-6|TRBD1|.
CASSPQGVAANSPLHF
TGTGCCAGCAGTCCGCAGGGGGTAGCGGCTAATTCACCCCTCCACTTT
>TRBV4-1|TRBJ2-5|TRBD1|.
CASSQDGQTGWGETQYF
TGCGCCAGCAGCCAAGACGGCCAGACAGGGTGGGGAGAGACCCAGTACTTC
>TRBV7-2|TRBJ2-1|TRBD1|.
CASSTTRDSYNEQFF
TGTGCCAGCAGCACAACCCGGGACAGCTACAATGAGCAGTTCTTC
>TRBV11-2|TRBJ2-7|.|.
CASSFLEVGSYEQYF
TGTGCCAGCAGCTTTCTGGAGGTTGGTTCCTACGAGCAGTACTTC
>TRBV28|TRBJ2-2|TRBD2|.
CASSSRAGGTNTGELFF
TGTGCCAGCAGTTCCCGGGCGGGGGGGACGAACACCGGGGAGCTGTTTTTT
>TRBV11-2|TRBJ1-2|.|.
CASSAAGAYGYTF
TGTGCCAGCAGCGCGGCAGGGGCCTATGGCTACACCTTC
>TRBV28|TRBJ2-3|TRBD2|.
CASSTLAGGTNTQYF
TGTGCCAGCAGCACGCTAGCGGGGGGTACAAATACGCAGTATTTT
>TRBV7-2|TRBJ2-7|TRBD1|.
CASSGSGTGNYEQYF
TGTGCCAGCAGCGGCAGCGGGACAGGGAACTACGAGCAGTACTTC